These 31 T cell receptor beta chains came from one sample sequenced in a study of blood T cells in healthy people across ages. Primed by a sample-barcoded 5' primer and a J-beta primer mix, a second PCR proceeded for 7 to 11 cycles. MiXCR was run by TCRdb on the 5' RACE reads, yielding one entry per CDR3 protein. Of around 2 million distinct CDR3 sequences detected, about two fifths appear once; the ten largest clones hold about 21%. The sequenced material came from blood. All receptors come from a human donor in good health.

The chain joins TRBV9 to TRBJ2-5; 8 bases agree with TRBD2. The CDR3 is 16 amino acids. Germline loops: CDR1 SGDLS, CDR2 YYNGEE. The junction had 8 bases not matched to a gene; V was cut back by 0 bases and J by 4 bases. The CDR3 is CASSVGNGGGGETQYF. Written as DNA, the CDR3 is TGTGCCAGCAGCGTAGGTAACGGGGGGGGCGGAGAGACCCAGTACTTC. The full variable domain, rest sourced from reference TRBV9 and TRBJ2-5, is DSGVTQTPKHLITATGQRVTLRCSPRSGDLSVYWYQQSLDQGLQFLIQYYNGEERAKGNILERFSAQQFPDLHSELNLSSLELGDSALYFCASSVGNGGGGETQYFGPGTRLLVL.

This clonotype was observed a few times. The chain has TRBV5-1 and TRBJ2-3; possibly TRBD1 for D (7 bases). Trimming took 6 bases from V and 6 from J, leaving 17 bases between them. CDR3 length equals 14 residues. From germline, CDR1 is SGHRS and CDR2 YFSETQ. The CDR3 here is CASTPGGHEDTQYF. In DNA form, the CDR3 reads TGCGCCAGCACCCCAGGGGGGCACGAGGATACGCAGTATTTT.

This clonotype was detected only once. This chain connects TRBV7-2 to TRBJ2-3, with 7 bases aligning to TRBD1. Looked up from germline, CDR1 is SGHTA and CDR2 is FQGNSA. This CDR3 spans 16 amino acids. Losses at the gene ends were 1 base for V and 2 bases for J; bases not matched to a gene: 6. The DNA of the CDR3 is TGTGCCAGCAGCTTAGTAGACAGGGCATACACAGATACGCAGTATTTT. The encoded protein is CASSLVDRAYTDTQYF.

Notes on this clonotype: Mismatch with germline at one junction end may stem from a read error. V usage is TRBV5-1 and J usage is TRBJ2-4; D gene unclear. TRBJ2-7 explains the end of the DNA better; the J call may be wrong. Germline assignment: CDR1 SGHRS and CDR2 YFSETQ. CDR3 length: 11 residues. The CDR3 spells CVSSWGSEQYF. In nucleotides, the CDR3 is TGCGTCAGCAGCTGGGGAAGCGAGCAGTACTTC.

This clonotype was observed a few times. V is TRBV4-1 and J is TRBJ2-5; TRBD1 matches 7 bases. After removal of 5 bases from V and 4 bases from J, the junction contained 10 bases not matched to a gene. In germline, CDR1 is MGHRA, CDR2 YSYEKL. The CDR3 covers 15 residues. The CDR3 spells CASSKGGTGVETQYF. The CDR3 bases are TGCGCCAGCAGCAAAGGGGGTACAGGGGTAGAGACCCAGTACTTC.

Concerning this clonotype: A read error may explain this, as a much larger clone is one base away. The CDR3 loop reads CASTWATNEKLFF. The CDR3 nucleotides read TGTGCCAGCACTTGGGCAACTAATGAAAAACTGTTTTTT. The V and J genes are TRBV12-3 or TRBV12-4 and TRBJ1-4, with no clear D. The V and J ends lost 7 bases and 0 bases respectively, with 6 bases between them. The CDR3 runs to 13 residues.

This rearrangement joins TRBV27 to TRBJ2-7; tentative D call: TRBD1 (6 bases). CDR1 and CDR2 (germline): MNHEY, SMNVEV (reference sequence). V was shortened by 6 bases and J by 5 bases, with 26 bases between the two germline ends. The CDR3 is 17 amino acids. The CDR3 here is CASRGRAGEFLVHEQYF. DNA for the CDR3: TGTGCCAGCAGGGGCCGAGCAGGGGAGTTTTTAGTCCACGAGCAGTACTTC.

The chain combines TRBV2 with TRBJ2-7; 7 bases agree with TRBD1. CDR3 length equals 16 residues. Looked up from germline, CDR1 is SNHLY and CDR2 is FYNNEI. V lost 1 base to trimming and J lost 3 bases; unmatched junction nucleotides: 9. The CDR3 spells CASSEGAGTALYEQYF. The CDR3 bases are TGTGCCAGCAGTGAAGGAGCCGGGACAGCCCTCTACGAGCAGTACTTC.

This clonotype was counted a single time. The chain has TRBV5-6 and TRBJ2-1, with TRBD1 matching 7 bases. V shed 7 bases, J shed 0 bases, and the junction held 19 bases outside the gene matches. Germline CDR1 and CDR2: SGHDT and YYEEEE. The CDR3 has 19 amino acids. The DNA for the CDR3 is TGTGCCAGCGGCCATTTGACAGGGATACTGGGGAGCTCCTACAATGAGCAGTTCTTC. It is translated as CASGHLTGILGSSYNEQFF.

The chain has TRBV10-3 and TRBJ2-7, with 10 bases matching TRBD1. Germline-derived CDR1 and CDR2 are ENHRY and SYGVKD. CDR3 length: 16 amino acids. The ends lost 6 bases at V and 0 bases at J; junction bases unmatched: 8. DNA of the CDR3: TGTGCCATCAGACGGGACAGGGGTCGTGACTCCTACGAGCAGTACTTC. It translates to CAIRRDRGRDSYEQYF.

The chain couples TRBV4-3 to TRBJ2-1; D call uncertain. V lost 2 bases and J 7 bases, leaving 9 bases between the germline ends. Germline CDR1 is LGHNA and CDR2 is YSLEER. This CDR3 contains 13 residues. In DNA, the CDR3 is TGCGCCAGCAGCCAACCTGGCATAAATGAGCAGTTCTTC. This gives the protein CASSQPGINEQFF.

V and J are TRBV27 and TRBJ2-7; 7 bases map to TRBD1. Germline V lookup: CDR1 MNHEY, CDR2 SMNVEV (reference sequence). The CDR3 has 17 amino acids. Trimming cost V 5 bases and J 0 bases; bases outside gene matches: 13. This CDR3 reads CASSPFPPTGSSYEQYF. DNA of the CDR3: TGTGCCAGCAGTCCATTCCCCCCGACAGGGTCCTCCTACGAGCAGTACTTC.

This chain uses TRBV20-1 with TRBJ2-1, with D hard to call. V gave up 6 bases and J gave up 2 bases, with 8 bases separating them. Germline lookup yields CDR1 DFQATT and CDR2 SNEGSKA (reference sequence). CDR3 length: 12 amino acids. The CDR3 bases are TGCAGTGCAGGGTCCCCCTACAATGAGCAGTTCTTC. Protein product: CSAGSPYNEQFF.

This rearrangement joins TRBV4-1 to TRBJ1-2, with 7 bases lining up with TRBD1. V shed 4 bases, J shed 1 base, and the junction held 12 bases outside the gene matches. CDR3 size: 17 residues. From germline, CDR1 is MGHRA and CDR2 YSYEKL. CDR3 DNA: TGCGCCAGCAGCCTCCGGGACAGAACACTTAGTAACTATGGCTACACCTTC. This encodes CASSLRDRTLSNYGYTF.

The CDR3 DNA reads as TGCGCCAGCAGCCAAGTTGCGCAGGGGGGTAACTATGGCTACACCTTC. Its protein is CASSQVAQGGNYGYTF. The chain links TRBV4-1 to TRBJ1-2; 7 bases align to TRBD1. This CDR3 contains 16 residues. Germline V gene data show CDR1 as MGHRA and CDR2 as YSYEKL. V shed 1 base, J shed 1 base, and the junction held 6 bases outside the gene matches.

This clonotype occurred a few times. The chain uses TRBV20-1 and TRBJ2-3; maybe TRBD2 (5 bases). V was shortened by 2 bases and J by 2 bases, with 14 bases between the two germline ends. The CDR3 consists of 15 residues. Germline CDR1 and CDR2: DFQATT and SNEGSKA (reference sequence). DNA for the CDR3: TGCAGTGCTAGATCCGGACTGGATCCCACAGATACGCAGTATTTT. Translation: CSARSGLDPTDTQYF.

This clonotype has more than one count but fewer than ten. The chain combines TRBV7-2 with TRBJ1-2, with D possibly matching TRBD1 (5 bases). The CDR3 has 15 amino acids. The V end lost 5 bases, the J end lost 3 bases, and 16 bases lay between the germline ends. CDR1 is SGHTA and CDR2 is FQGNSA in the germline V gene. The CDR3 here is CASSLEAGRDYGYTF. CDR3 nucleotides: TGTGCCAGCAGCCTAGAGGCAGGGAGGGACTATGGCTACACCTTC.

V and J are TRBV24-1 and TRBJ1-2, with D uncertain. The germline V and J ends were trimmed by 6 bases and 3 bases, with 13 bases remaining between them. Germline values: CDR1 KGHDR, CDR2 SFDVKD. The CDR3 extends over 14 amino acids. In nucleotides, the CDR3 is TGTGCCACCAGTTCGGACGGGAAACACTATGGCTACACCTTC. Protein sequence: CATSSDGKHYGYTF.

This clonotype was seen more than once but under ten times. The V and J genes are TRBV11-2 and TRBJ2-7; perhaps TRBD1 as D (8 bases). The DNA end is more similar to TRBJ2-5, so the J call may be wrong. CDR3 length: 16 residues. Germline CDR1 is SGHAT and CDR2 is FQNNGV. The CDR3 is CASSLDQQGGEGTQYF. The CDR3 DNA reads as TGTGCCAGCAGCTTAGACCAACAGGGGGGGGAAGGGACCCAGTACTTC.

This clonotype was counted between two and nine times. The chain carries TRBV6-5 and TRBJ2-7; D possibly corresponds to TRBD2 (6 bases). With 0 bases removed from V and 4 bases from J, the gap between germline ends came to 10 bases. Germline assignment: CDR1 MNHEY and CDR2 SVGAGI. This CDR3 region has 14 residues. The CDR3 nucleotides are TGTGCCAGCAGTTACTCGGAGGGAGTGTACGAGCAGTACTTC. This encodes CASSYSEGVYEQYF.

This sequence joins TRBV30 and TRBJ1-5; D is perhaps TRBD1 (5 bases). The CDR3 has 13 amino acids. Germline CDR1 reads GTSNPN; CDR2 reads SVGIG (reference sequence). V dropped 1 base and J dropped 4 bases, with 8 bases sitting between them. The CDR3 here is CAWSGGGNQPQHF. The CDR3 nucleotides read TGTGCCTGGAGTGGGGGGGGTAATCAGCCCCAGCATTTT.

This clonotype has only a few counts. This rearrangement joins TRBV29-1 to TRBJ2-1; D perhaps matches TRBD1 (5 bases). V lost 6 bases to trimming and J lost 5 bases, with 17 bases between them. CDR3 length: 14 residues. Germline V gene lookup returns CDR1 SQVTM and CDR2 ANQGSEA. CDR3: CSVDGPGIHNEQFF. The CDR3 nucleotides are TGCAGCGTAGATGGCCCAGGGATCCACAATGAGCAGTTCTTC.

This clonotype came up a few times. J is TRBJ1-1 and V is TRBV13, with D possibly matching TRBD1 (5 bases). Germline CDR1 is PRHDT and CDR2 is FYEKMQ (reference sequence). Between the trimmed V and J ends, which lost 5 bases and 1 base, there was a span of 11 bases. The CDR3 covers 14 residues. The CDR3 loop reads CASSTGTWNTEAFF. The DNA of the CDR3 is TGTGCCAGCAGCACCGGGACGTGGAACACTGAAGCTTTCTTT. The whole variable domain, remainder taken from reference TRBV13 and TRBJ1-1, is AAGVIQSPRHLIKEKRETATLKCYPIPRHDTVYWYQQGPGQDPQFLISFYEKMQSDKGSIPDRFSAQQFSDYHSELNMSSLELGDSALYFCASSTGTWNTEAFFGQGTRLTVV.

V usage is TRBV12-3 or TRBV12-4 and J usage is TRBJ1-5; no reliable D call. CDR3 length equals 13 residues. The germline V and J ends were trimmed by 8 bases and 4 bases, with 12 bases remaining between them. The CDR3 is CASAGGYNQPQHF. CDR3 bases: TGTGCCAGCGCAGGAGGATATAATCAGCCCCAGCATTTT.

The chain couples TRBV4-1 to TRBJ2-7; 7 bases are a match to TRBD1. The CDR3 covers 16 residues. J was trimmed by 3 bases and V by 4 bases; bases with no gene match: 12. The germline V gene has CDR1 MGHRA and CDR2 YSYEKL. The CDR3 DNA reads as TGCGCCAGCAGCCCCTTAAGGACGGCAGGGGGCTACGAGCAGTACTTC. Translation: CASSPLRTAGGYEQYF.

Only a few counts were recorded for this clonotype. This sequence joins TRBV7-2 and TRBJ2-1; 10 bases fit TRBD2. Per germline, CDR1 SGHTA and CDR2 FQGNSA. The CDR3 totals 16 residues. V was clipped by 0 bases and J by 4 bases; unmatched bases: 3. The CDR3: CASSLAGTSVYNEQFF. CDR3 nucleotide sequence: TGTGCCAGCAGCTTAGCGGGGACTAGCGTGTACAATGAGCAGTTCTTC.

V gene TRBV20-1 combines with J gene TRBJ2-5; 8 nucleotides line up with TRBD2. V was pared by 7 bases and J by 11 bases, with 15 bases of the junction left unmatched. Germline CDR1 reads DFQATT; CDR2 reads SNEGSKA (reference sequence). The CDR3 is 13 amino acids. The CDR3 nucleotides read TGCAGTGAGACGGGACTAGTAAGGAATGAGCAGTACTTC. This gives the protein CSETGLVRNEQYF.

This clonotype was seen only once. The V and J genes are TRBV6-1 and TRBJ2-3; D gene unclear. Germline V gene lookup returns CDR1 MNHNS and CDR2 SASEGT. Trimming stripped 6 bases from V and 0 bases from J, with 25 bases between. This CDR3 region has 19 residues. CDR3 nucleotides: TGTGCCAGCAGCTGGTCGTTCGGTGGCACTCTTACTAGCACAGATACGCAGTATTTT. Its protein is CASSWSFGGTLTSTDTQYF.

This clonotype occurred a few times. The chain is built from TRBV12-3 or TRBV12-4 and TRBJ1-2, with no clear D. V lost 5 bases, J lost 5 bases, and 9 bases lay in between. The CDR3 covers 12 residues. CDR3 residues: CASSPTEYGYTF. CDR3 coding DNA: TGTGCCAGCAGTCCTACAGAGTATGGCTACACCTTC.

V usage is TRBV7-6 and J usage is TRBJ2-3, with D uncertain. Trimming took 5 bases from V and 2 from J, leaving 14 bases between them. The germline V gene encodes CDR1 SGHVS and CDR2 FNYEAQ. This CDR3 spans 15 amino acids. The CDR3 is CASSLRSANTDTQYF. In DNA, the CDR3 is TGTGCCAGCAGCCTCCGGAGCGCCAACACAGATACGCAGTATTTT.

Turning to this clonotype: A much bigger clone sits one base away, suggesting this may be a read error. V usage is TRBV6-2 or TRBV6-3 and J usage is TRBJ2-3, with 7 bases identical to TRBD1. The germline V gene encodes CDR1 MNHEY and CDR2 SVGEGT. This CDR3 is built from 14 residues. The CDR3, as DNA: TGTGCCAACAGTTACCGAGGGGGCCCAGATACGCAGTATTTT. Amino acid sequence: CANSYRGGPDTQYF.